A selection of T cell receptor beta chains follows, all from one sample in a study of identical twins. Via MiXCR, TCRdb re-called the 5' RACE reads, giving one row per CDR3 protein. The sample carries hundreds of thousands of distinct CDR3 sequences, more than 9% recorded once. Separately, the same data were catalogued under a study of yellow fever vaccine responses in identical twins.

Sequenced: PBMCs. The receptors derive from a woman between 18 and 29 years old in good health. Each CDR3 is given with its conserved first and last residue. A D gene is named only where the DNA matches it firmly. Clone sizes are given selectively: once, few, many, or a class where the clone is expanded.

TRBV2	TRBJ2-6	-	few	TGTGCCACCTCTCAGGGGACTGGGGCCAACGTCCTGACTTTC	CATSQGTGANVLTF
TRBV9	TRBJ2-3	-	many	TGTGCCAGCAGCGTACTGGACACAGATACGCAGTATTTT	CASSVLDTDTQYF
TRBV10-3	TRBJ2-1	TRBD2	-	TGTGCCATCAGCTATAGAGCGGGGGGAGTCAATGAGCAGTTCTTC	CAISYRAGGVNEQFF
TRBV11-2	TRBJ2-1	TRBD2	-	TGTGCCAGCAGCGCAAGCGGGGGAAGGGCCAATGAGCAGTTCTTC	CASSASGGRANEQFF
TRBV6-1	TRBJ2-2	TRBD2	-	TGTGCCAGCAGCCAAGGGTCTAGCGGGAGGGCCGGGGAGCTGTTTTTT	CASSQGSSGRAGELFF
TRBV19	TRBJ2-5	-	few	TGTGCCAGTAGTACGACTAGGGTGGAGACCCAGTACTTC	CASSTTRVETQYF
TRBV5-1	TRBJ2-5	-	few	TGCGCCAGCAGCTTGGCCGAGAGGGGACTTAGGGAGACCCAGTACTTC	CASSLAERGLRETQYF
TRBV9	TRBJ2-2	-	few	TGTGCCAGCAGCGGCCCCGGACTAAACACCGGGGAGCTGTTTTTT	CASSGPGLNTGELFF
TRBV29-1	TRBJ2-2	-	many	TGCAGCGTTAGGACCGGACTTCCCACCGGGGAGCTGTTTTTT	CSVRTGLPTGELFF
TRBV5-1	TRBJ2-7	-	-	TGCGCCAGCAGCTTGAGGGGTCGGGAGCAAGTCGACGAGCAGTACTTC	CASSLRGREQVDEQYF
TRBV29-1	TRBJ2-2	TRBD2	-	TGCAGCGTTGTACCTAGCGGGGGGGCAAACACCGGGGAGCTGTTTTTT	CSVVPSGGANTGELFF
TRBV10-3	TRBJ2-2	-	many	TGTGCCATCAACCGGGAATCTTCGAACACCGGGGAGCTGTTTTTT	CAINRESSNTGELFF
TRBV6-5	TRBJ2-7	TRBD2	many	TGTGCCAGCAGTCACGGGACTAGCGGTAACTACGAGCAGTACTTC	CASSHGTSGNYEQYF
TRBV19	TRBJ2-1	TRBD1	-	TGTGCCAGTCCACCCGGGACAGGGGTGAAGTACCCATCCTACAATGAGCAGTTCTTC	CASPPGTGVKYPSYNEQFF
TRBV11-2	TRBJ2-7	-	few	TGTGCCAGCAGCTTGTGGAGCGGAGGGAGCTCCTACGAGCAGTACTTC	CASSLWSGGSSYEQYF
TRBV6-1	TRBJ2-2	TRBD2	once	TGTGCCAGCAGTGCACTAGCGGGAACCGGGGAGCTGTTTTTT	CASSALAGTGELFF
TRBV6-1	TRBJ2-2	-	-	TGTGCCAGCGCGACACCCCCCGGGGAGCTGTTTTTT	CASATPPGELFF
TRBV29-1	TRBJ2-3	TRBD1	-	TGCAGCGCAGACAGGGGATCTAGCACAGATACGCAGTATTTT	CSADRGSSTDTQYF
TRBV28	TRBJ2-5	TRBD1	-	TGTGCCAGCGGGGACAGGGGTGAGACCCAGTACTTC	CASGDRGETQYF
TRBV12-3/TRBV12-4	TRBJ2-3	-	few	TGTGCCAGCAGTTCCTTCCCCGGGGACCTCACAGATACGCAGTATTTT	CASSSFPGDLTDTQYF
TRBV12-3/TRBV12-4	TRBJ2-7	-	-	TGTGCCAGCAGTTTGAGGCAGCCCTCCTACGAGCAGTACTTC	CASSLRQPSYEQYF
TRBV2	TRBJ2-1	-	few	TGTGCCAGCAGTGTAAGTCCGCAGGGGTGGTACAATGAGCAGTTCTTC	CASSVSPQGWYNEQFF
TRBV5-1	TRBJ1-5	TRBD1	many	TGCGCCAGCAGCTTGGACGGACAGGCAAATCAGCCCCAGCATTTT	CASSLDGQANQPQHF
TRBV6-5	TRBJ2-1	TRBD2	-	TGTGCCAGCAGCTTGGGACTAGCGGAAAGCTCCTACAATGAGCAGTTCTTC	CASSLGLAESSYNEQFF
TRBV21-1	TRBJ1-1	-	-	TGTGCCAGCAGCAAAGATGCAGGGGGCGTTGGTATGAACACTGAAGCTTTCTTT	CASSKDAGGVGMNTEAFF
TRBV2	TRBJ2-1	TRBD2	few	TGTGCCAGCAGTGTAATAGCGGGAGTTATGAATGAGCAGTTCTTC	CASSVIAGVMNEQFF
TRBV10-3	TRBJ1-1	-	few	TGTGCCATCAGCGAACAGGGCTGGAACACTGAAGCTTTCTTT	CAISEQGWNTEAFF
TRBV29-1	TRBJ2-1	TRBD1	once	TGCAGCGGGAGACGAGGGGGCAGCGACAATGAGCAGTTCTTC	CSGRRGGSDNEQFF
TRBV7-9	TRBJ1-1	-	many	TGTGCCAGCAGCCACGGTACGACTGAAGCTTTCTTT	CASSHGTTEAFF
TRBV10-3	TRBJ1-2	-	once	TGTGCCATCAGTGAGTCGACCGGGACACCTAATGGCTACACCTTC	CAISESTGTPNGYTF
TRBV7-2	TRBJ2-3	TRBD1	-	TGTGCCAGCAGCCGAGGGGGACAGGAAGTTTCGCAGTATTTT	CASSRGGQEVSQYF
TRBV10-2	TRBJ2-7	-	-	TGCGCCAGCAGAGAAAGATCGGACTACGCCTACGAGCAGTACTTC	CASRERSDYAYEQYF
TRBV12-3/TRBV12-4	TRBJ2-6	-	-	TGTGCCAGCGTACTATCCGCAAGTCCTTCCCCTGGGGCCAACGTCCTGACTTTC	CASVLSASPSPGANVLTF
TRBV20-1	TRBJ1-6	-	few	TGCAGTGCTAGAGAGGGGGGGCAGTCCAATTCACCCCTCCACTTT	CSAREGGQSNSPLHF
TRBV7-8	TRBJ2-3	-	once	TGTGCCAGCAGCTTAGTTTGGCAGAAAAGCACAGATACGCAGTATTTT	CASSLVWQKSTDTQYF
TRBV24-1	TRBJ2-1	-	-	TGTGCCACCAGTGATTTTTCAGGGGGGGCCTACAATGAGCAGTTCTTC	CATSDFSGGAYNEQFF
TRBV27	TRBJ2-6	-	-	TGTGCCAGCACCCTATCTGGGGCCAACGTCCTGACTTTC	CASTLSGANVLTF
TRBV29-1	TRBJ2-1	TRBD2	many	TGCAGCGTCGGACTAGCGGGAGCGGGTGAGCAGTTCTTC	CSVGLAGAGEQFF
TRBV5-1	TRBJ1-1	-	few	TGCGCCAGCAGCCCCTCGGTGGTGAACACTGAAGCTTTCTTT	CASSPSVVNTEAFF
TRBV7-9	TRBJ2-7	-	-	TGTGCCAGCAGCTTAGGAGACACCGCCTCCTACGAGCAGTACTTC	CASSLGDTASYEQYF
TRBV10-2	TRBJ2-5	-	-	TGCGCCAGCAAAGGGGGGGCCGGGGGAGAGACCCAGTACTTC	CASKGGAGGETQYF
TRBV13	TRBJ2-1	TRBD2	few	TGTGCCAGCAGCTTTTCTGAGTCGGCTAGCGGGGGGGCAGTCGTCTGGAATGAGCAGTTCTTC	CASSFSESASGGAVVWNEQFF
TRBV5-1	TRBJ2-1	-	few	TGCGCCAGCAGCTGGGAAGGGTTTCAGCAGTTCTTC	CASSWEGFQQFF
TRBV14	TRBJ2-7	TRBD1	few	TGTGCCAGCAGCCAAGTTACAGGGGGCGAGCAGTACTTC	CASSQVTGGEQYF
TRBV15	TRBJ1-4	-	-	TGTGCCACCAGCTGGACTCGTAATGAAAAACTGTTTTTT	CATSWTRNEKLFF
TRBV28	TRBJ2-1	TRBD2	-	TGTGCCAGCAGTTTCTCTAGCGGGAGATGGGTGGAGAGCTCCTACAATGAGCAGTTCTTC	CASSFSSGRWVESSYNEQFF
TRBV10-3	TRBJ2-7	TRBD2	many	TGTGCCAGCAGCGGGACTAGCGGGAGTGGGGAGCAGTACTTC	CASSGTSGSGEQYF
TRBV6-5	TRBJ1-6	-	-	TGTGCCAGCAGTTACTCGAGCCCTAGCTATAATTCACCCCTCCACTTT	CASSYSSPSYNSPLHF
TRBV6-2/TRBV6-3	TRBJ2-1	TRBD2	many	TGTGCCAGCAGCCGACTAGCGGGTGAGCAGTTCTTC	CASSRLAGEQFF
TRBV5-6	TRBJ2-7	TRBD1	-	TGTGCCAGCAGCAAGAGGACAGGGCGTTTGCGCAGTCTTGCCGAGCAGTACTTC	CASSKRTGRLRSLAEQYF
TRBV9	TRBJ2-5	TRBD2	few	TGTGCCAGCAGCAACATACTAGCGGGTTTACAAGAGACCCAGTACTTC	CASSNILAGLQETQYF
TRBV12-3/TRBV12-4	TRBJ1-2	-	-	TGTGCCAGCAGTTTTGCGTCCAGGGAAAACTATGGCTACACCTTC	CASSFASRENYGYTF
TRBV12-3/TRBV12-4	TRBJ1-4	TRBD1	-	TGTGCCAGCGTCCCTCGAGGGACAGGGGTGGGGGAAAAACTGTTTTTT	CASVPRGTGVGEKLFF
TRBV15	TRBJ2-1	-	-	TGTGCCACCAGCAGAGATCGTGGGGCGGGCGACTACAATGAGCAGTTCTTC	CATSRDRGAGDYNEQFF
TRBV4-2	TRBJ2-3	-	-	TGTGCCAGCAGCCAAGACTCTAAAGCCACAGATACGCAGTATTTT	CASSQDSKATDTQYF
TRBV6-2/TRBV6-3	TRBJ2-1	TRBD2	-	TGTGCCAGCACCCAAGGGACTAGCGGGAGTGATGAGCAGTTCTTC	CASTQGTSGSDEQFF
TRBV12-3/TRBV12-4	TRBJ1-1	-	many	TGTGCCAGCATTGCGCAGAACACTGAAGCTTTCTTT	CASIAQNTEAFF
TRBV5-1	TRBJ2-2	TRBD1	many	TGCGCCAGCAGCTTGGGCAGGGGGACGAACACCGGGGAGCTGTTTTTT	CASSLGRGTNTGELFF